These T cell receptor beta chains were read from a single sample in a study of blood T cell repertoires in COVID-19. TCRdb's copy holds only in-frame clones and misses some; the assay was immunoSEQ multiplex PCR. The profile covers 350,000 to 500,000 clones, with over 75% appearing a single time and 1.4% to 1.5% taken by the ten largest. The material sequenced was PBMCs or T cells enriched from blood (not recorded which). The receptor source for this set is a woman under 30 who had been exposed to COVID-19. Both conserved end residues are trimmed from each CDR3. Some rows mark clone size as missing; the rest say once, few, many or name a class of expanded clone.

j_call | clone_size | v_call | cdr3_aa
TRBJ2-1 | . | TRBV25-1 | ASSESGRTSGGPGEQF
TRBJ2-1 | once | TRBV5-1 | ASSETTSGGTNEQF
TRBJ1-2 | . | TRBV29-1 | SVWTGTTNYGYT
TRBJ2-7 | . | TRBV12-5 | ASGAPRDISSYEQY
TRBJ2-7 | . | TRBV7-8 | ASSRLATSGTYEQY
TRBJ2-5 | once | TRBV4-1 | ASSLGGTSDQETQY
TRBJ1-5 | . | TRBV5-5 | ASSGGTGSNQPQH
TRBJ1-1 | . | TRBV6-1 | ASSRQGAMNTEAF
TRBJ2-7 | . | TRBV28 | ASSPGLVGGASYEQY
TRBJ2-1 | . | TRBV27 | ASSLGLGPYNEQF
TRBJ2-2 | once | TRBV25-1 | ASSDHRGGNTGELF
TRBJ1-4 | . | TRBV4-2 | ASSQVGIGTSTNEKLF
TRBJ1-6 | . | TRBV4-3 | ASSQERRQANSPLH
TRBJ1-5 | . | TRBV19 | ASSITGLSNQPQH
TRBJ1-1 | . | TRBV7-3 | ASSWVPSGEAF
TRBJ2-5 | few | TRBV6-5 | ATGRDRGETQY
TRBJ2-5 | once | TRBV18 | ASSPPISQGISETQY
TRBJ2-7 | . | TRBV2 | ASTAIRGSYEQY
TRBJ1-6 | . | TRBV5-1 | ASTIDRGSPLH
TRBJ2-3 | once | TRBV10-1 | ASSESRPGMGSGTDTQY
TRBJ2-7 | . | TRBV7-9 | ASSPGGYEQY
TRBJ1-6 | . | TRBV7-7 | ASSPGTGIPLH
TRBJ2-7 | few | TRBV5-6 | ASSQEPTDDTYEQY
TRBJ1-1 | . | TRBV5-8 | ASSLSRTFVNTEAF
TRBJ2-2 | . | TRBV4-1 | ASSQDLGGSGELF
TRBJ2-7 | . | TRBV6-5 | ASSSLYEQY
TRBJ2-5 | . | TRBV5-1 | ASSLGDRGGQETQY
TRBJ2-1 | . | TRBV10-3 | AIRDRESPYNEQF
TRBJ2-2 | . | TRBV19 | ASSIDQGGVTGELF
TRBJ1-1 | . | TRBV13 | ASSFGQLGTEAF
TRBJ1-3 | . | TRBV28 | ASSSGQGGGSSGNTIY
TRBJ2-1 | . | TRBV2 | ASSGGTVSYNEQF
TRBJ2-5 | . | TRBV5-1 | ASSLVRQGGQY
TRBJ2-7 | . | TRBV2 | ASSPNRLYEQY
TRBJ1-1 | . | TRBV7-9 | ASSRGGQEAF
TRBJ1-4 | . | TRBV3-1/TRBV3-2 | ASSQGALQGKLF
TRBJ2-6 | . | TRBV24-1 | ATSDLRVWANVLT
TRBJ2-2 | . | TRBV5-6 | ASSSRQVINTGELF
TRBJ2-7 | . | TRBV14 | ASSQDWTRSSYEQY
TRBJ1-1 | . | TRBV18 | ASSTGNTEAF
TRBJ1-5 | . | TRBV19 | ASSIVNDRGSQPQH
TRBJ2-3 | . | TRBV19 | ASQQGRDRVSDTQY
TRBJ2-7 | . | TRBV19 | ATSKEVAVYEQY
TRBJ2-1 | . | TRBV9 | ASSPGGSGNNEQF
TRBJ2-2 | . | TRBV21-1 | ASSEDSTNTGELF
TRBJ2-1 | . | TRBV19 | ASTSSGSESYNEQF
TRBJ2-1 | . | TRBV11-2 | ASSSKLSGTSGYPEQF
TRBJ1-4 | . | TRBV27 | ASSPQGLDEKLF
TRBJ2-1 | . | TRBV28 | ASRGGGPREQF
TRBJ1-6 | . | TRBV6-5 | ASNRGTDNSPLH